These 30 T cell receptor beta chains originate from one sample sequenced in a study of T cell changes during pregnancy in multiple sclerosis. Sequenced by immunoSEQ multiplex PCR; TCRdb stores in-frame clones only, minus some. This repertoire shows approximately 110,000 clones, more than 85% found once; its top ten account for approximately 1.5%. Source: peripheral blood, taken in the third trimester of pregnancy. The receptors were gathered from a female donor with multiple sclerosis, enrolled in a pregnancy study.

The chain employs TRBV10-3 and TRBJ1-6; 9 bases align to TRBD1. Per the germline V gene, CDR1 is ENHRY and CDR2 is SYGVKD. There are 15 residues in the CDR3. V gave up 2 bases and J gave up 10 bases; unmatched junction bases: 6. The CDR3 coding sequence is TGTGCCATCAGTGAGAACAGGGGGCTTGACTCACCCCTCCACTTT. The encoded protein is CAISENRGLDSPLHF.

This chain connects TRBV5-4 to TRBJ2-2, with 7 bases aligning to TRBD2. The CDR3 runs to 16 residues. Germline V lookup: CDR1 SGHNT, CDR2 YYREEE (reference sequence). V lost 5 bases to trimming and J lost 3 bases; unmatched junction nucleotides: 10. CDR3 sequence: CASRFDLAADTGELFF. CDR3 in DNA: TGTGCCAGCAGATTTGATCTAGCGGCTGACACCGGGGAGCTGTTTTTT.

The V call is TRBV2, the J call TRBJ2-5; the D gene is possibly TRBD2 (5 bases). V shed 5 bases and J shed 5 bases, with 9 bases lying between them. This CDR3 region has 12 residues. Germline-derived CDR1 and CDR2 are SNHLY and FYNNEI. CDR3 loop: CASSMSGETQYF. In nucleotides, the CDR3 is TGTGCCAGCAGTATGTCGGGGGAGACCCAGTACTTC.

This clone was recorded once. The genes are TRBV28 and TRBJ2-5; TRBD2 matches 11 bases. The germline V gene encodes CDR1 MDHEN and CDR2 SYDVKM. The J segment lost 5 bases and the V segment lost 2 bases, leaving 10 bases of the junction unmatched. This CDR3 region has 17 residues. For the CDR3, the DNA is TGTGCCAGCAGTTTACAGCTAGCGGGAGGCCCGGGGGAGACCCAGTACTTC. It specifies CASSLQLAGGPGETQYF.

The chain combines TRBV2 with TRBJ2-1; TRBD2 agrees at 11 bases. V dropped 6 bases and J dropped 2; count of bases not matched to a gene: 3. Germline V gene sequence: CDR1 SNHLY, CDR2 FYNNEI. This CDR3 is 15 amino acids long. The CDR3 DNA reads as TGTGCCAGCAGCTCGGGACTAGCGGCCTACAATGAGCAGTTCTTC. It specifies CASSSGLAAYNEQFF. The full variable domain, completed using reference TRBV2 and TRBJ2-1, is EPEVTQTPSHQVTQMGQEVILRCVPISNHLYFYWYRQILGQKVEFLVSFYNNEISEKSEIFDDQFSVERPDGSNFTLKIRSTKLEDSAMYFCASSSGLAAYNEQFFGPGTRLTVL.

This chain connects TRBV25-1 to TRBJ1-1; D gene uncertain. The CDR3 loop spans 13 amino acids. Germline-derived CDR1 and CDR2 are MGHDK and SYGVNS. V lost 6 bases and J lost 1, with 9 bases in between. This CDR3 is CASRPYRNTEAFF. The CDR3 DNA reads TGTGCCAGCAGACCATATAGGAACACTGAAGCTTTCTTT.

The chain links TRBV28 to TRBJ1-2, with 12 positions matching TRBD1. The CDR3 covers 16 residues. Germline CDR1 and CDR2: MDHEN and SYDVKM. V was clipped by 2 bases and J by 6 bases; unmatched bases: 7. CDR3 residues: CASSLPGTGGRHGYTF. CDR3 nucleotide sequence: TGTGCCAGCAGTTTACCCGGGACAGGGGGCCGCCATGGCTACACCTTC.

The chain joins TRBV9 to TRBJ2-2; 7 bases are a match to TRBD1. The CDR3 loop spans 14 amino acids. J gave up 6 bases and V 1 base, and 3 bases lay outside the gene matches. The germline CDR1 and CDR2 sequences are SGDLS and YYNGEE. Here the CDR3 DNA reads TGTGCCAGCAGCGTATCAGGGGGTGCCGGGGAGCTGTTTTTT. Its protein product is CASSVSGGAGELFF. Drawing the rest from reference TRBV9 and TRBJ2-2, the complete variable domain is DSGVTQTPKHLITATGQRVTLRCSPRSGDLSVYWYQQSLDQGLQFLIQYYNGEERAKGNILERFSAQQFPDLHSELNLSSLELGDSALYFCASSVSGGAGELFFGEGSRLTVL.

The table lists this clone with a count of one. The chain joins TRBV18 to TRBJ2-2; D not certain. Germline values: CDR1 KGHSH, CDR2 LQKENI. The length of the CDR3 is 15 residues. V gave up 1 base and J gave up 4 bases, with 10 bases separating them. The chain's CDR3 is CASSPRDMRTGELFF. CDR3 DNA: TGTGCCAGCTCACCACGTGACATGCGCACCGGGGAGCTGTTTTTT.

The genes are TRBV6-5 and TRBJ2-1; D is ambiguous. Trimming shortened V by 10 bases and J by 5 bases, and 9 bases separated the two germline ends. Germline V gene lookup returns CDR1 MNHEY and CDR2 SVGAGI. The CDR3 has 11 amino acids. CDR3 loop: CATYRNNEQFF. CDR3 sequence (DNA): TGTGCCACCTATAGAAACAATGAGCAGTTCTTC.

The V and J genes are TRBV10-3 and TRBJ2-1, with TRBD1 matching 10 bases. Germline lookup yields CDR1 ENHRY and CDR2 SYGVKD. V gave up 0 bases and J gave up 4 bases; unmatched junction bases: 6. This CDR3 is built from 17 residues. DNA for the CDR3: TGTGCCATCAGTGAGTCGCGGGGACAGGGGCAATACAATGAGCAGTTCTTC. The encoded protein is CAISESRGQGQYNEQFF.

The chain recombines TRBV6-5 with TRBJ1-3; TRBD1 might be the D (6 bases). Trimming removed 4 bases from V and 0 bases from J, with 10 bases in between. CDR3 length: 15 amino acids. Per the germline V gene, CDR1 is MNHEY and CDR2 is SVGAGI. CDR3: CASSLQGSSGNTIYF. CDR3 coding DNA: TGTGCCAGCAGTTTACAGGGTTCCTCTGGAAACACCATATATTTT.

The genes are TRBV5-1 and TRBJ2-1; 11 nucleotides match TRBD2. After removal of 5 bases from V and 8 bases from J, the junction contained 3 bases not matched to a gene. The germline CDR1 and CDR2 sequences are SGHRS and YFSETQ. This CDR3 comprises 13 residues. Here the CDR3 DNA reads TGCGCCAGCAGTACGGGACTAGCGGATGAGCAGTTCTTC. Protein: CASSTGLADEQFF.

The CDR3 spells CASSEEGAGFYNEQFF. CDR3 nucleotide sequence: TGTGCCAGCAGTGAAGAGGGAGCGGGGTTCTACAATGAGCAGTTCTTC. The chain carries TRBV2 and TRBJ2-1; 7 bases agree with TRBD2. Germline-derived CDR1 and CDR2 are SNHLY and FYNNEI. Trimming took 1 base from V and 3 from J; bases not matched to a gene: 6. The CDR3 runs 16 residues.

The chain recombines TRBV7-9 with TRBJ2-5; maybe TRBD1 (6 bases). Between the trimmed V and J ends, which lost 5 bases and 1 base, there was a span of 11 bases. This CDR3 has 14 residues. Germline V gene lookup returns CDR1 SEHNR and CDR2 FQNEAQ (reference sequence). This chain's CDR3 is CASSPTGLQETQYF. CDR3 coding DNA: TGTGCCAGCAGCCCCACAGGGCTCCAAGAGACCCAGTACTTC. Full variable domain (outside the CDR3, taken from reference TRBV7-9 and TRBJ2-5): DTGVSQNPRHKITKRGQNVTFRCDPISEHNRLYWYRQTLGQGPEFLTYFQNEAQLEKSRLLSDRFSAERPKGSFSTLEIQRTEQGDSAMYLCASSPTGLQETQYFGPGTRLLVL.

Here the CDR3 DNA reads TGTGCCAGCAGTGATATGGTAGACACTGAAGCTTTCTTT. This gives the protein CASSDMVDTEAFF. The chain couples TRBV6-1 to TRBJ1-1; D gene uncertain. The CDR3 covers 13 residues. V was shortened by 3 bases and J by 3 bases, with 8 bases between the two germline ends. From germline, CDR1 is MNHNS and CDR2 SASEGT.

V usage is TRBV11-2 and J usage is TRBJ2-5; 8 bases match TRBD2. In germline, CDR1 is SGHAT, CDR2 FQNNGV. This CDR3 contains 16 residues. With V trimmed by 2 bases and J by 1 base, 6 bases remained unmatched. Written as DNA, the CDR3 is TGTGCCAGCAGCTTAATTAGCGGGGTTATCCAAGAGACCCAGTACTTC. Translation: CASSLISGVIQETQYF.

The chain's CDR3 is CASRGGLETSYEQYF. In nucleotides, the CDR3 is TGTGCCAGCAGGGGGGGACTAGAGACGTCCTACGAGCAGTACTTC. The V call is TRBV6-5, the J call TRBJ2-7; 8 bases match TRBD2. The V gene end was trimmed by 6 bases and the J gene end by 1 base; junction bases not matched to a gene: 8. Germline CDR1 MNHEY, CDR2 SVGAGI. The CDR3 sequence is 15 residues long.

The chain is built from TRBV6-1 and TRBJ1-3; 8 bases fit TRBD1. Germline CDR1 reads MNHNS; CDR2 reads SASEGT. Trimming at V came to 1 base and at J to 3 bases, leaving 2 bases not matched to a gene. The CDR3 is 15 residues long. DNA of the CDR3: TGTGCCAGCAGTGAAGGACAGGGGTTTGGAAACACCATATATTTT. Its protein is CASSEGQGFGNTIYF.

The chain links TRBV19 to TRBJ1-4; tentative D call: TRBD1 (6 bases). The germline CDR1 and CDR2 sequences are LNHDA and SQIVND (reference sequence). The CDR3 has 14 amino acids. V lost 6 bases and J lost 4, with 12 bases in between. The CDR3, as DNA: TGTGCCAGTAGCGGGAGGGGGTTTAATGAAAAACTGTTTTTT. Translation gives CASSGRGFNEKLFF.

CDR3 nucleotides: TGTGCCTGCAACAGGGGGAACTACGAGCAGTACTTC. Its translation is CACNRGNYEQYF. The gene calls are TRBV2 and TRBJ2-7, with 8 bases lining up with TRBD1. Per the germline V gene, CDR1 is SNHLY and CDR2 is FYNNEI. Trimming cost V 11 bases and J 3 bases; bases outside gene matches: 6. The CDR3 length is 12 residues.

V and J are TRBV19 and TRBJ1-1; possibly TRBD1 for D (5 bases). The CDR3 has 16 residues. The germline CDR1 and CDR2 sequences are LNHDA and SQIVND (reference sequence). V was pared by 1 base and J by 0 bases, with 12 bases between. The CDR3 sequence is CASSIGQGLMNTEAFF. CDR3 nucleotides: TGTGCCAGTAGTATAGGGCAGGGACTCATGAACACTGAAGCTTTCTTT.

The CDR3 protein is CATSRSSYEQYF. CDR3 in DNA: TGTGCCACCTCTAGGAGCTCCTACGAGCAGTACTTC. The chain has TRBV6-1 and TRBJ2-7, with D unclear. This CDR3 spans 12 amino acids. The V end was cut by 10 bases, the J end by 0 bases, with 10 bases between. Germline CDR1 reads MNHNS; CDR2 reads SASEGT.

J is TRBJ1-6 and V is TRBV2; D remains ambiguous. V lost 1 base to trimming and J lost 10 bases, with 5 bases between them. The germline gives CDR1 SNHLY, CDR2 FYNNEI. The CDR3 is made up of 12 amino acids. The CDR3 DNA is TGTGCCAGCAGTGAAGACGGGTCACCCCTCCACTTT. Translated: CASSEDGSPLHF.

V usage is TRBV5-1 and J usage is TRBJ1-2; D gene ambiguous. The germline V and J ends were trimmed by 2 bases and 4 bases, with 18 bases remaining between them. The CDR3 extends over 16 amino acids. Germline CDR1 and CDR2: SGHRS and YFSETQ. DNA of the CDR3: TGCGCCAGCAGCTTTGGGATGGCGGACGAGGGCTATGGCTACACCTTC. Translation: CASSFGMADEGYGYTF.

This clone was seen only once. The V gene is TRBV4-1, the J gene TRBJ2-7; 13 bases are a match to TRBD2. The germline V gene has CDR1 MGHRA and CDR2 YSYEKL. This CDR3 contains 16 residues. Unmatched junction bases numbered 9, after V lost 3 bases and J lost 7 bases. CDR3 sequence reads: CASSQLLAGGPGEQYF. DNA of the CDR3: TGCGCCAGCAGCCAGCTACTAGCGGGAGGGCCGGGGGAGCAGTACTTC.

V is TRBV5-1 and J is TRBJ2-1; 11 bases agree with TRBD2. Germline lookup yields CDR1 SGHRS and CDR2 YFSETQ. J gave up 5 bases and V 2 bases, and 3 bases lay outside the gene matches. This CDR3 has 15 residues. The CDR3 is CASSFLAGGNNEQFF. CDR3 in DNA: TGCGCCAGCAGCTTCCTAGCGGGGGGAAACAATGAGCAGTTCTTC.

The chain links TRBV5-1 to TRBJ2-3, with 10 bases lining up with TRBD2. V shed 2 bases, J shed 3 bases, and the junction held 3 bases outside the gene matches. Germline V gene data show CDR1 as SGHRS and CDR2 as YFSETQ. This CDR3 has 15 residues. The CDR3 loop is CASSLAGGPTDTQYF. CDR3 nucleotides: TGCGCCAGCAGCTTAGCGGGGGGGCCGACAGATACGCAGTATTTT.

For the CDR3, the DNA is TGTGCCAGCTCATTCGGCTGGGGCACTATGAACACTGAAGCTTTCTTT. Amino acids: CASSFGWGTMNTEAFF. The chain has TRBV18 and TRBJ1-1; a possible D gene is TRBD1 (5 bases). V was shortened by 5 bases and J by 0 bases, with 16 bases between the two germline ends. CDR3 length: 16 amino acids. Germline lookup yields CDR1 KGHSH and CDR2 LQKENI.

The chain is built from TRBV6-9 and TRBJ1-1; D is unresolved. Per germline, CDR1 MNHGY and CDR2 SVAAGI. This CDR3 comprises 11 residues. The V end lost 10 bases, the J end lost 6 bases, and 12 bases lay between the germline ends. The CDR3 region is CATRFGAEAFF. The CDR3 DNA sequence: TGTGCCACAAGGTTCGGAGCTGAAGCTTTCTTT.